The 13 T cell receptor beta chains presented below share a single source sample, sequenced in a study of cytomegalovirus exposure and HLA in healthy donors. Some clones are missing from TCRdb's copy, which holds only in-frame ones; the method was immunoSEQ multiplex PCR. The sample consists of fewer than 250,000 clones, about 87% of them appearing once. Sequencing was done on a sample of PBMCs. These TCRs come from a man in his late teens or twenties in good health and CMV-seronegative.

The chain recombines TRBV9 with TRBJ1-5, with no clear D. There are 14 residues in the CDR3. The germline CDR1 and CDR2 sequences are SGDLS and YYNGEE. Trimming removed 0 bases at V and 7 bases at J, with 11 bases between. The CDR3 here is CASSVDGAGQPQHF. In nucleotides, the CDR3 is TGTGCCAGCAGCGTAGACGGCGCCGGGCAGCCCCAGCATTTT.

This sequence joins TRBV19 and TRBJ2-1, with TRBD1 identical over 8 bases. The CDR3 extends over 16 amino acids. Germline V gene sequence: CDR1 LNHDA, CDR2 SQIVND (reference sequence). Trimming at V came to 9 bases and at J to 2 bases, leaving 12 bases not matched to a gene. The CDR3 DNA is TGTGCCAGCTCGGGACAGGCACTCCGAGCCTACAATGAGCAGTTCTTC. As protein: CASSGQALRAYNEQFF.

CDR3 loop: CASSPGLDPYEQYF. CDR3 sequence (DNA): TGTGCCAGCTCACCTGGACTCGACCCCTACGAGCAGTACTTC. This rearrangement joins TRBV18 to TRBJ2-7; a possible D gene is TRBD2 (5 bases). Germline values: CDR1 KGHSH, CDR2 LQKENI. The V gene lost 3 bases and the J gene lost 2 bases, with 11 bases spanning the gap. The CDR3 consists of 14 residues.

CDR3 nucleotides: TGTGCCAGCAGTGAAGCGCCGACACAGGGCTATGGCTACACCTTC. As protein: CASSEAPTQGYGYTF. The chain uses TRBV6-1 and TRBJ1-2, with D possibly TRBD1 on 6 matching bases. This CDR3 spans 15 amino acids. Germline CDR1 MNHNS, CDR2 SASEGT. V lost 0 bases, J lost 4 bases, and 12 bases lay in between.

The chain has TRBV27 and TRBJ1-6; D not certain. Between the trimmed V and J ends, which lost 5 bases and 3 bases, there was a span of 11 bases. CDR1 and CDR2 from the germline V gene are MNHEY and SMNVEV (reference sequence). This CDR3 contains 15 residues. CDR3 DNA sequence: TGTGCCAGCAGTCCTAGACTGATCTATAATTCACCCCTCCACTTT. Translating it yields CASSPRLIYNSPLHF.

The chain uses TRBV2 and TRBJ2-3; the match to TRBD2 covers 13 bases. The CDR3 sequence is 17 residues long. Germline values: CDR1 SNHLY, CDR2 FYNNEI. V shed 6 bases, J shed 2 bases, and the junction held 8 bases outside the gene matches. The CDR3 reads CASRGRGLAGHTDTQYF. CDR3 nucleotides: TGTGCCAGCAGGGGACGGGGACTAGCGGGACACACAGATACGCAGTATTTT.

CDR3 DNA: TGCGCCAGCAGCTTGGGGGCAGAAACTGAAGCTTTCTTT. Its translation is CASSLGAETEAFF. V and J are TRBV5-1 and TRBJ1-1; D is ambiguous. Deletions cut 0 bases from V and 5 bases from J, with 8 bases between. The CDR3 runs 13 residues. From germline, CDR1 is SGHRS and CDR2 YFSETQ.

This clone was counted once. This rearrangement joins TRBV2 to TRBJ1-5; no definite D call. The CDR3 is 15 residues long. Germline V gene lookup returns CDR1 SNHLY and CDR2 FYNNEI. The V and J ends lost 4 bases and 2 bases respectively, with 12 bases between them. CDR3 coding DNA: TGTGCCAGCAGTGCTATGGTCTCGGGCAATCAGCCCCAGCATTTT. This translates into CASSAMVSGNQPQHF. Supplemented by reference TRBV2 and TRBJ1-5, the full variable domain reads EPEVTQTPSHQVTQMGQEVILRCVPISNHLYFYWYRQILGQKVEFLVSFYNNEISEKSEIFDDQFSVERPDGSNFTLKIRSTKLEDSAMYFCASSAMVSGNQPQHFGDGTRLSIL.

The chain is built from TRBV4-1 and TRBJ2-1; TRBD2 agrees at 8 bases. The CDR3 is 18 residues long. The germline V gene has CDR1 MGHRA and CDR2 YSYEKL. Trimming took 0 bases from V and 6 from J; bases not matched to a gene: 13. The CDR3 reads CASSQEFLGGLGSNEQFF. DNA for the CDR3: TGCGCCAGCAGCCAAGAGTTCTTAGGGGGACTAGGGTCCAATGAGCAGTTCTTC.

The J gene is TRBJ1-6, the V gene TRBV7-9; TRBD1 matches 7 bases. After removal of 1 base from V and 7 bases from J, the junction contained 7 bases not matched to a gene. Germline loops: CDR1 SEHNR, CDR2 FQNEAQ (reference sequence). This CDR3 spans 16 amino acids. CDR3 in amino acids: CASSLDWTGINSPLHF. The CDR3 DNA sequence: TGTGCCAGCAGCTTAGATTGGACAGGTATAAATTCACCCCTCCACTTT.

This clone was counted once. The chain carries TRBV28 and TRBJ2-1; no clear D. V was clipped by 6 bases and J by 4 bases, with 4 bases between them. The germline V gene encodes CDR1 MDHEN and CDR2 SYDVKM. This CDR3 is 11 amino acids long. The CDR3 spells CASRTYNEQFF. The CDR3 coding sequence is TGTGCCAGCAGGACTTACAATGAGCAGTTCTTC.

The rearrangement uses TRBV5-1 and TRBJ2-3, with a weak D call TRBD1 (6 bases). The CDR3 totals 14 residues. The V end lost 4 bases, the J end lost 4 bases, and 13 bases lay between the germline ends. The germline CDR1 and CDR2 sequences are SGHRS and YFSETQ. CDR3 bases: TGCGCCAGCAGCGGAGGACAGAGGGCAGATACGCAGTATTTT. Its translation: CASSGGQRADTQYF.

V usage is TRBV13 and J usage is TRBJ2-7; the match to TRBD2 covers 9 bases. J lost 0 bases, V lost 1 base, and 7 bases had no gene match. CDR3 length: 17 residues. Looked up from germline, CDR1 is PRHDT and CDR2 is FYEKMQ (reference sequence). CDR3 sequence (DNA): TGTGCCAGCAGCTTAGTCGCTAGCGGGGCCAGCTCCTACGAGCAGTACTTC. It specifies CASSLVASGASSYEQYF.